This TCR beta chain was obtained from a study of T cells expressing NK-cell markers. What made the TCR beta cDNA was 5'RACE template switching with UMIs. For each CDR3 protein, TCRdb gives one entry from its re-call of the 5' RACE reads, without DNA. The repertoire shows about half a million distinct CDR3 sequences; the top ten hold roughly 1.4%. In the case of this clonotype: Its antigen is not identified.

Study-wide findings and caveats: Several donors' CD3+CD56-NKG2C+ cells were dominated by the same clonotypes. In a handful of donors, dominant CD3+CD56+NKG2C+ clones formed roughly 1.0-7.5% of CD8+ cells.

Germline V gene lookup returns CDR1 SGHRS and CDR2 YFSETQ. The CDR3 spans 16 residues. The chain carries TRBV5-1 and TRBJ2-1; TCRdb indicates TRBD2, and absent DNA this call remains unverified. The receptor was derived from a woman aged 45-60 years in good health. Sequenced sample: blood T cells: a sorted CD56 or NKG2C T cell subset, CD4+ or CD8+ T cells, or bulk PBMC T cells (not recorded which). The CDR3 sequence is CASMASGGSSYNEQFF.